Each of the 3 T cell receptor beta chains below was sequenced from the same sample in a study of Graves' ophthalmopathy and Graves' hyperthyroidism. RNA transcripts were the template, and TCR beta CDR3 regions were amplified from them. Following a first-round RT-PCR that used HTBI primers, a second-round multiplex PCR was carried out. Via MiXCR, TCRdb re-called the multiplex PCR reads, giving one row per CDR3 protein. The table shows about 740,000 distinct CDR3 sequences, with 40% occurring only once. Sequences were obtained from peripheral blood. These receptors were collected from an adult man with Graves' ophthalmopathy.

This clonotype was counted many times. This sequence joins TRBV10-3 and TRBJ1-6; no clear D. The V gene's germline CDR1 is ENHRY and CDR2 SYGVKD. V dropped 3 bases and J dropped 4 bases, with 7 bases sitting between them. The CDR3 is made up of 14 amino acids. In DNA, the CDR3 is TGTGCCATCAGTGATTACAGTTATAATTCACCCCTCCACTTT. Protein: CAISDYSYNSPLHF.

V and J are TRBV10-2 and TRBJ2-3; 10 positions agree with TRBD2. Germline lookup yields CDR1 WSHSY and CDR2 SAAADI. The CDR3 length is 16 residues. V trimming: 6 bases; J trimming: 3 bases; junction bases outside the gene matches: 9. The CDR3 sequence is CASSLLLAGETDTQYF. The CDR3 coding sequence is TGCGCCAGCAGCCTCCTCCTAGCGGGAGAGACAGATACGCAGTATTTT.

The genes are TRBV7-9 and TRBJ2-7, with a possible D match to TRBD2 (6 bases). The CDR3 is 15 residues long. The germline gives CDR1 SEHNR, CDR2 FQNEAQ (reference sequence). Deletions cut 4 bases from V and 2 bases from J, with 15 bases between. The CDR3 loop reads CASSSPWRGTYEQYF. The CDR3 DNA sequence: TGTGCCAGCAGCTCCCCGTGGAGGGGCACCTACGAGCAGTACTTC.